The entry below gives a single TCR beta chain sequence along with its context. It has no known antigen specificity. No clone much larger than this one lies a single base away; base qualities are absent. The same CDR3 can be traced to other DNA sequences in this sample. The data are from a study of shared clonotypes between healthy human individuals (dated by TCRdb to about 2020). Turning to the overall study: Three men and two women, aged 18 to 49 years, made up the cohort. Per donor, three plates each were used for CD4 naive and CD4 memory, two for CD8 naive, and one for CD8 memory. To estimate repertoire size and how much clonotype sharing occurs between individuals, the study deeply sequenced the blood TCR repertoires of 4 to 6 healthy adults. To increase sequencing depth and limit assay-specific biases, TCR repertoire library preparation and sequencing were carried out by different laboratories using diverse techniques. Leukapheresis yielded between about 0.94 and 10 billion PBMCs per donor.

The CDR3 covers 12 residues, taking in both the cysteine and the phenylalanine. Only the CDR3 DNA stays, 36 bases, in frame from base 1. CDR1 is given as SGHAT and CDR2 as FQNNGV, both from the germline V gene. V loses 4 bases of germline sequence and J loses 4 bases, and the interval between the two ends is 8 bases. Using the deep immunoSEQ assay, TCR CDR3 regions were amplified from genomic DNA by multiplex PCR. For each cell subset, the extracted genomic DNA was distributed evenly across all wells of several immunoSEQ 96-well plates, and each plate served as one replicate. For sorted subsets, each replicate PCR was loaded with 200 to 250 ng genomic DNA, equivalent to about 30,000 T cell genomes. The purified libraries were quantified using a Qubit 3.0 fluorometer, sized with a Bioanalyzer 2100, and then quantified again using the KAPA Library Quantification kit. A separate single-read 150-cycle Illumina NextSeq 550 flow cell was used to sequence each immunoSEQ 96-well plate. As for the authors' bioinformatics: Because only junctional sequences without quality scores were contained in the immunoSEQ output, filtering matching that applied to full-length reads could not be performed. Sequences were annotated with PyIR, a Python wrapper for IgBLAST v1.9, using IMGT germline references to assign V/J genes and CDR3. Reads were filtered out if the reads had weak V/J assignments (E-value above 1e-6), no CDR3, stop codons, out-of-frame junctions, or ambiguous translated residues. V3J clonotypes were defined by identical inferred V gene, J gene, and CDR3 amino acid sequence. Percentage overlap between repertoires was calculated by dividing the number of shared unique clonotypes by the size of the smaller repertoire. Repertoire richness was assessed with RTK rarefaction, the Chao1 estimator, and Recon v2.1 estimates of unobserved clonotypes. For all TCRbeta clonotypes obtained by the gDNA method from several donors, generation probabilities were computed with OLGA. The source is immuneACCESS, and TCRdb retained only in-frame sequences with V and J called. Part of the clones is not carried over; for the studies checked, unresolved V genes explain less than half of this, and the remainder is unexplained. V, J and clone size are taken as reported in that table, and D and trimming were inferred from the DNA itself. In all, the sample holds some 2,000,000 clones, and around 96% of those were seen once. Together, the top ten hold 0.9% to 1.4% of the sample.

CD8 naive samples were obtained by positive selection for CCR7 among CD45RO-negative cells, yielding a CD45RA+CCR7+ population from which TemRA cells were excluded. Donors were healthy HIV-negative adults with no recently reported acute infections or vaccinations. Every donor was a Caucasian adult residing in Nashville, Tennessee, USA. After blood collection by leukapheresis, PBMCs were isolated using Ficoll-Histopaque density gradient centrifugation and then cryopreserved in the vapor phase of liquid nitrogen. Analytical flow cytometry was used to check the purity and quantity of each magnetically sorted T cell population. Genomic DNA was isolated from every sorted fraction and measured by UV absorbance on a Nanodrop 2000c. Results and caveats for the whole study, not just this receptor: Even with the large sequencing depth, rarefaction of the sorted-subset datasets indicated that sequencing was incomplete. Higher generation probabilities were observed for clonotypes shared by all four sorted-subset donors than for non-shared clonotypes. The genetic and exposure-history diversity represented was limited by the small number of donors. Sampling was limited to blood, and TCR repertoires in tissue likely differ from TCR repertoires in blood. Naive subsets generally had larger estimated clonotype richness than memory subsets did. Sharing across four donors was observed for around 5% of naive CD4, over 3% of naive CD8, about 2.3% of memory CD4, and around 0.4% of memory CD8 clonotypes. Pairwise subsampling led to the expectation that sequencing depth would affect the degree of clonotype sharing among donors.

This TCR was sampled from a man aged 18 to 35 in good health. What was sequenced was naive CD8+ T cells sorted from blood. The cell subset or site label on this specimen signifies: CD45RA+CCR7+. The chain couples TRBV11-2 to TRBJ2-7, and TRBD2 may be the D gene, going by 5 matching bases. The DNA is as follows: TGTGCCAGCAGCTCCGGACTGTACGAGCAGTACTTC. It encodes CASSSGLYEQYF. Full variable domain (CDR3 extended with the reference TRBV11-2 and TRBJ2-7 proteins): EAGVAQSPRYKIIEKRQSVAFWCNPISGHATLYWYQQILGQGPKLLIQFQNNGVVDDSQLPKDRFSAERLKGVDSTLKIQPAKLEDSAVYLCASSSGLYEQYFGPGTRLTVT.